Listed below are T cell receptor beta chains from one sample, sequenced in a study of cytomegalovirus exposure and HLA in healthy donors. Repertoires were generated with immunoSEQ multiplex PCR, while TCRdb's copy carries only in-frame clones and drops some. The data contain 170,000 or so clones, around 80% of them singletons. Sequenced: PBMCs. The receptors shown here come from a woman between 50 and 59 years old in good health and CMV-seropositive. The CDR3 runs from the conserved cysteine through the conserved F or W. Each record gives: V gene, J gene, D gene, clone size, CDR3 protein, CDR3 DNA. A D gene is named only where the DNA matches it firmly. Clone sizes are given selectively: once, few, many, or a class where the clone is expanded.

TRBV7-3	TRBJ2-1	TRBD2	few	CASSSTSTSGLTYNEQFF	TGTGCCAGCAGCTCGACGTCGACTAGCGGCCTAACCTACAATGAGCAGTTCTTC
TRBV7-8	TRBJ1-1	NA	NA	CASSLGLWQEAFF	TGTGCCAGCAGCTTAGGTCTTTGGCAGGAAGCTTTCTTT
TRBV4-3	TRBJ2-2	TRBD1	NA	CASSSYGTGLTGELFF	TGCGCCAGCAGCTCTTACGGGACAGGGCTCACCGGGGAGCTGTTTTTT
TRBV28	TRBJ1-5	NA	NA	CASSLEIWPQHF	TGTGCCAGCAGTTTGGAGATATGGCCCCAGCATTTT
TRBV10-3	TRBJ1-2	NA	once	CAISDENGYTF	TGTGCCATCAGTGATGAGAATGGCTACACCTTC
TRBV25-1	TRBJ2-1	NA	once	CASNTGSYNEQFF	TGTGCCAGTAACACAGGCTCCTACAATGAGCAGTTCTTC
TRBV7-9	TRBJ2-5	NA	NA	CASSFGYSYQETQYF	TGTGCCAGCAGCTTTGGGTACAGTTACCAAGAGACCCAGTACTTC
TRBV10-1	TRBJ2-2	NA	NA	CASSESTGVSTGELFF	TGCGCCAGCAGTGAGTCCACGGGAGTGAGTACCGGGGAGCTGTTTTTT
TRBV11-1	TRBJ2-1	NA	NA	CASSSLGRSYNEQFF	TGTGCCAGCAGCTCCCTGGGCCGCTCCTACAATGAGCAGTTCTTC
TRBV7-2	TRBJ1-5	NA	NA	CASSLASGLDQPQHF	TGTGCCAGCAGCTTAGCCTCAGGATTAGATCAGCCCCAGCATTTT
TRBV6-5	TRBJ1-6	TRBD1	NA	CASRRPGQRNSPLHF	TGTGCCAGCAGAAGACCGGGACAGAGGAATTCACCCCTCCACTTT
TRBV27	TRBJ1-6	NA	NA	CASSLSRTNWGVNSPLHF	TGTGCCAGCAGTTTATCGAGGACGAACTGGGGAGTGAATTCACCCCTCCACTTT
TRBV14	TRBJ1-2	NA	NA	CASSPQAGKRANYGYTF	TGTGCCAGCAGCCCCCAGGCCGGGAAGAGAGCTAACTATGGCTACACCTTC
TRBV19	TRBJ2-5	NA	few	CASKNTETQYF	TGTGCCAGTAAAAACACGGAGACCCAGTACTTC
TRBV18	TRBJ2-2	NA	NA	CASSPQGTYTGELFF	TGTGCCAGCTCACCGCAGGGGACATACACCGGGGAGCTGTTTTTT
TRBV7-9	TRBJ1-3	NA	few	CASGNSMNRNSGNTIYF	TGTGCCAGCGGCAATTCTATGAACAGGAACTCTGGAAACACCATATATTTT
TRBV7-2	TRBJ2-1	TRBD2	NA	CASSPRLAGVNEQFF	TGTGCCAGCAGCCCCAGACTAGCGGGGGTTAATGAGCAGTTCTTC
TRBV28	TRBJ2-5	TRBD1	few	CASRGGRDSPTQYF	TGTGCCAGCAGGGGTGGCCGGGACAGCCCAACCCAGTACTTC
TRBV4-3	TRBJ2-2	NA	NA	CASSQETGGGTGELFF	TGCGCCAGCAGCCAAGAAACAGGGGGGGGGACCGGGGAGCTGTTTTTT
TRBV18	TRBJ1-2	NA	NA	CASSPQSGGDGYTF	TGTGCCAGCTCACCACAATCAGGAGGTGATGGCTACACCTTC
TRBV7-2	TRBJ1-5	NA	NA	CASSLDGGQPQHF	TGTGCCAGCAGCTTAGATGGGGGCCAGCCCCAGCATTTT
TRBV29-1	TRBJ2-1	TRBD2	NA	CSVARRGGDEQFF	TGCAGCGTTGCTCGGCGGGGGGGCGATGAGCAGTTCTTC
TRBV5-8	TRBJ2-1	NA	NA	CASSSVFGGTNEQFF	TGTGCCAGCAGTTCCGTTTTCGGAGGGACCAATGAGCAGTTCTTC
TRBV7-6	TRBJ1-6	NA	NA	CASSPGSSYNSPLHF	TGTGCCAGCAGCCCCGGGAGCTCCTATAATTCACCCCTCCACTTT
TRBV28	TRBJ2-3	NA	NA	CASAISTDTQYF	TGTGCCAGCGCGATTAGCACAGATACGCAGTATTTT
TRBV7-7	TRBJ2-3	TRBD1	NA	CASSLLQGKDTQYF	TGTGCTAGCAGCCTACTACAGGGGAAAGATACGCAGTATTTT
TRBV21-1	TRBJ2-5	NA	NA	CASSKRGQGRLPETQYF	TGTGCCAGCAGCAAAAGGGGACAAGGGAGACTCCCAGAGACCCAGTACTTC
TRBV11-2	TRBJ1-1	NA	few	CASSPLGAGYGTEAFF	TGTGCCAGCAGCCCACTCGGGGCGGGGTACGGCACTGAAGCTTTCTTT
TRBV11-1	TRBJ2-3	TRBD2	NA	CASSISGRARNTDTQYF	TGTGCCAGCAGCATTAGCGGGAGGGCCCGGAATACAGATACGCAGTATTTT
TRBV5-6	TRBJ2-5	TRBD2	NA	CASSLVGGGETQYF	TGTGCCAGCAGCTTGGTTGGGGGGGGAGAGACCCAGTACTTC
TRBV6-6	TRBJ2-1	TRBD2	few	CASRKRDFGEQFF	TGTGCCAGCAGGAAGCGGGATTTTGGTGAGCAGTTCTTC
TRBV9	TRBJ2-1	TRBD1	NA	CASSVEGASSPSFF	TGTGCCAGCAGCGTAGAGGGGGCAAGTTCGCCTTCGTTCTTC
TRBV27	TRBJ1-1	NA	NA	CASSFVGGWGEAFF	TGTGCCAGCAGTTTCGTAGGGGGATGGGGTGAAGCTTTCTTT
TRBV6-5	TRBJ2-7	TRBD1	NA	CASSYSSTGQAYEQYF	TGTGCCAGCAGTTACTCGTCGACGGGACAGGCCTACGAGCAGTACTTC
TRBV19	TRBJ2-7	TRBD2	NA	CASSVTSGSSYEQYF	TGTGCCAGTAGTGTGACTAGCGGGAGCTCCTACGAGCAGTACTTC
TRBV27	TRBJ2-7	NA	NA	CASSLGGLSDEQYF	TGTGCCAGCAGTTTAGGAGGGCTAAGCGACGAGCAGTACTTC
TRBV5-1	TRBJ2-1	TRBD2	once	CASSLGAPAGGFLLEQFF	TGCGCCAGCAGCTTGGGGGCCCCGGCGGGAGGTTTTTTGCTGGAGCAGTTCTTC
TRBV11-1	TRBJ2-1	NA	NA	CASSLGHRAYNEQFF	TGTGCCAGCAGCTTAGGGCACAGAGCTTACAATGAGCAGTTCTTC
TRBV7-9	TRBJ2-1	TRBD2	NA	CSSLTSGSNEQFF	TGTTCCAGCTTAACTAGCGGGAGCAATGAGCAGTTCTTC
TRBV7-9	TRBJ2-1	NA	NA	CSSSLAQGSGEQFF	TGTTCCAGCAGCTTAGCGCAGGGTTCGGGTGAGCAGTTCTTC
TRBV5-1	TRBJ2-7	TRBD1	NA	CASSLGPRDRDYEQYF	TGCGCCAGCAGCTTGGGTCCCCGGGACAGGGACTACGAGCAGTACTTC